The TCR beta chain described here comes from a study of cytomegalovirus exposure and HLA in healthy donors. Study-level information: HLA-typed donors were the source of about 85 million unique TCRs, which an early data release held.

In the PCR, 60 Vbeta and 13 Jbeta primers were used. Per the study methods: Later, an analysis found 75 million to 90 million unique TCR beta chains, and 8.5 million to 14 million of these were shared. Clones were read by immunoSEQ multiplex PCR, and TCRdb kept only the in-frame ones, dropping some. D and trimming were read from the DNA, whereas the V and J calls and clone size are those reported in that table. The table lists 20,000 to 25,000 clones, approximately 80% of them singletons. Concerning this clone: Its target is unknown.

Study results and limitations: One later analysis reportedly identified an Asian-associated ancestry cluster that showed fewer N-insertions than the approximately 600-donor mean. In vitro confirmation showed three CMV-associated chains to be CMV antigen specific.

The specimen was PBMCs. This TCR came from a man aged 55 to 70 in good health and CMV-seronegative.

In nucleotides, the CDR3 is TGCGCCAGCATAGGGGAGGGGGAGACCCAGTACTTC. Translation gives CASIGEGETQYF. The chain combines TRBV5-1 with TRBJ2-5; 7 bases are shared with TRBD2. Germline assignment: CDR1 SGHRS and CDR2 YFSETQ. CDR3 length: 12 amino acids. V was pared by 6 bases and J by 5 bases, with 4 bases of the junction left unmatched.